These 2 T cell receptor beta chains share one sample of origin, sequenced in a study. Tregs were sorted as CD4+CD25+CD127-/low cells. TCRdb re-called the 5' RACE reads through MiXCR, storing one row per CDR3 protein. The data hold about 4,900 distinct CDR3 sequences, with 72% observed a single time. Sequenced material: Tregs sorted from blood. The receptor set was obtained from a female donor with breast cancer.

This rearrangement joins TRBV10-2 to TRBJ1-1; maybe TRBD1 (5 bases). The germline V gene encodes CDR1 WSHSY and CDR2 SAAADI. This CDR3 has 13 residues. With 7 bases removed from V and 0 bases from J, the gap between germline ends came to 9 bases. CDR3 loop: CASMAGLNTEAFF. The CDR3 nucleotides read TGCGCCAGCATGGCAGGGCTGAACACTGAAGCTTTCTTT.

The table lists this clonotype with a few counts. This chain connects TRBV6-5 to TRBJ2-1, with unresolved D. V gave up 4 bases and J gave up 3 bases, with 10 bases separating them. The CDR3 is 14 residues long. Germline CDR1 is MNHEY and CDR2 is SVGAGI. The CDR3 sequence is CASSWAGIYNEQFF. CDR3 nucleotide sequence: TGTGCCAGCAGTTGGGCAGGTATCTACAATGAGCAGTTCTTC.